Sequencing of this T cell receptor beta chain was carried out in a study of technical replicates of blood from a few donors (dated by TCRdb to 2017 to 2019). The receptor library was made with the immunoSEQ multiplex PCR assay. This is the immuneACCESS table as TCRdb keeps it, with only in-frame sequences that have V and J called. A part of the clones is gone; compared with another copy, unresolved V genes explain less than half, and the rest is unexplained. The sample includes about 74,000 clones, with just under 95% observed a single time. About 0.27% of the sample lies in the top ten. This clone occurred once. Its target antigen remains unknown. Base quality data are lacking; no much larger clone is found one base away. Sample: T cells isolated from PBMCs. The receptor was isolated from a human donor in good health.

The CDR3 reads CASSLLAGGYNEQFF. The base sequence is TGTGCCAGCAGCCTGTTAGCGGGAGGGTACAATGAGCAGTTCTTC. The V and J genes are TRBV12-1 and TRBJ2-1; TRBD2 was called by the table and not checked on the DNA. TRBV12-1 has pseudogene status. The CDR3 runs 15 residues from the cysteine to the phenylalanine. The retained sequence is limited to the CDR3, 45 bases, with the frame set at the first base.